This T cell receptor (beta chain) emerged from a study of control samples from healthy donors and cancer patients (dated by TCRdb to about 2020). The library was produced with the immunoSEQ multiplex PCR assay. The table was pulled from immuneACCESS by TCRdb, which kept in-frame rearrangements only. Such tables lose some clones; where checked, under half of the loss comes from unresolved V genes, and the rest has no known cause. The sample has about 84,000 clones on record, 91% of them singletons. Approximately 18% of the sample rests with the top ten. This clone is a singleton in its sample. This clone's antigen is unknown. The input lacks base qualities; no much larger clone sits a single base away. Sequenced sample: blood. This sequence was found in a man aged 50-60 years in good health.

The nucleotides are TGCAGCGTTGAGTGGCCCAGCAACTATGGCTACACCTTC. Its translation is CSVEWPSNYGYTF. The rearranged segments are TRBV29-1 and TRBJ1-2, with an unclear D gene assignment. V drops 3 bases and J drops 2 bases, leaving 10 bases in between. The CDR3 holds 13 amino acids from the cysteine to the phenylalanine. CDR3 DNA only is kept here, 39 bases in frame from base 1. CDR1 and CDR2 are drawn from the germline V gene: SQVTM, ANQGSEA.